This TCR beta chain was recovered during a study of technical replicates of blood from several donors. Produced via immunoSEQ multiplex PCR; TCRdb's table is partial and in-frame only. The sample consists of around 100,000 clones, nearly 96% of them appearing once. Between the trimmed V and J ends, which lost 4 bases and 1 base, there was a span of 6 bases. Germline values: CDR1 SGHTS, CDR2 YDEGEE. The CDR3 sequence is 12 residues long. The source material was T cells isolated from PBMCs. The chain carries TRBV5-8 and TRBJ2-7; D remains ambiguous. The TCR was taken from a human donor in good health. DNA for the CDR3: TGTGCCAGCAGCCTGCAGTCCTACGAGCAGTACTTC. This gives the protein CASSLQSYEQYF.